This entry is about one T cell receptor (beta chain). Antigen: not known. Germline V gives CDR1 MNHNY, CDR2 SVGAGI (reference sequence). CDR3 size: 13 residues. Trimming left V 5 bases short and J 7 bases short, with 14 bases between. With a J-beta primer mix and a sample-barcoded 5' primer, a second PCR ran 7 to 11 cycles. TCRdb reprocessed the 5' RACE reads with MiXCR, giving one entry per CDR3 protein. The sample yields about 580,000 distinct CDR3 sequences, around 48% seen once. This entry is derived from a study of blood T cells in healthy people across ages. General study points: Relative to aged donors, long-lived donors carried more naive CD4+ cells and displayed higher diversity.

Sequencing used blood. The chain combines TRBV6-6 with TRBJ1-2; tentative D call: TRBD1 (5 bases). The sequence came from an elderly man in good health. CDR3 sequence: CASSVGEYCGYTF. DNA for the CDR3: TGTGCCAGCAGTGTAGGGGAGTACTGTGGCTACACCTTC.